What follows are 4 T cell receptor beta chains derived from one specimen sequenced in a study of CD8 T cells in Susac syndrome. Random hexamers served to reverse transcribe roughly 0.5 to 1 ug RNA. TCRdb fed the immunoSEQ multiplex PCR reads into MiXCR, producing one record per CDR3 protein. The sample lists about 130,000 distinct CDR3 sequences; around 94% were seen once. Sample: CD8+ T cells from PBMCs. These receptors were collected from a human donor with Susac syndrome.

The rearrangement links TRBV20-1 to TRBJ1-3; the match to TRBD1 covers 8 bases. Germline V lookup: CDR1 DFQATT, CDR2 SNEGSKA (reference sequence). The CDR3 is 16 residues long. J gave up 3 bases and V 0 bases, and 7 bases lay outside the gene matches. CDR3 sequence (DNA): TGCAGTGCTAGAGAGGGGCAGGGGGCCTTTGGAAACACCATATATTTT. This gives the protein CSAREGQGAFGNTIYF.

The chain links TRBV28 to TRBJ2-7, with 7 nucleotides matching TRBD1. Losses at the gene ends were 5 bases for V and 0 bases for J; bases not matched to a gene: 7. This CDR3 region has 15 residues. Germline V gene lookup returns CDR1 MDHEN and CDR2 SYDVKM. CDR3 in amino acids: CASSPGTEYSYEQYF. The CDR3 DNA follows: TGTGCCAGCAGTCCCGGGACAGAGTACTCCTACGAGCAGTACTTC.

This chain uses TRBV15 with TRBJ2-5, with D unclear. Trimming took 2 bases from V and 4 from J, leaving 11 bases between them. Germline loops: CDR1 LNHNV, CDR2 YYDKDF (reference sequence). This CDR3 is 14 amino acids long. The CDR3 region is CATSRRRVLETQYF. CDR3 nucleotide sequence: TGTGCCACCAGCAGACGCCGGGTCCTAGAGACCCAGTACTTC.

This clonotype was seen just once. This chain connects TRBV9 to TRBJ2-1; D is perhaps TRBD2 (5 bases). V was pared by 3 bases and J by 10 bases, with 20 bases between. The CDR3 consists of 15 residues. Germline CDR1 and CDR2: SGDLS and YYNGEE. CDR3 residues: CASSGPMASFSEQFF. DNA of the CDR3: TGTGCCAGCAGCGGCCCCATGGCTAGCTTTAGCGAGCAGTTCTTC.